This T cell receptor (beta chain) was sequenced in a study of T cell responses to AZD1222 COVID-19 vaccine. General observations from the study: Unmutated regions of variants are reportedly targeted by nearly half of spike-specific TCRs. It should be noted that donors were predominantly white British and more often female, and clonal diversity was possibly underestimated.

The V end was cut by 5 bases, the J end by 1 base, with 6 bases between. Germline CDR1 and CDR2: SGHTA and FQGNSA. The CDR3 is 14 residues long. Method: immunoSEQ multiplex PCR; TCRdb's copy keeps in-frame clones and lacks some. Here the sample spans 80,000 or so clones, more than 90% being singletons. As regards this clone: No antigen is known for it.

The rearrangement uses TRBV7-2 and TRBJ2-6; D is unclear. The TCR sequence derives from an adult who received the AZD1222 COVID-19 vaccine. Sequencing was performed on peripheral blood, taken 28 days after the second AZD1222 dose. Here the CDR3 reads CASSLESGANVLTF. CDR3 nucleotide sequence: TGTGCCAGCAGCCTCGAGTCTGGGGCCAACGTCCTGACTTTC.